This TCR beta chain stems from a study of CD8 T cells in ankylosing spondylitis. This clonotype appeared many times. The antigen is undetermined. Each CDR3 protein gets one entry after TCRdb re-called the 5' RACE reads with MiXCR. The sample shows around 490,000 distinct CDR3 sequences, under 5.5% of them seen only once. The CDR3 length is 15 residues. CDR1 is SGHTA and CDR2 is FQGTGA in the germline V gene. V lost 5 bases and J lost 5; bases outside the gene matches: 10. Findings and caveats of the study: Blood from ankylosing spondylitis patients appeared to carry a characteristic roughly 8-variant TCR beta motif. Earlier work had already found some motif variants in reactive arthritis synovial fluid and blood.

This chain uses TRBV7-3 with TRBJ2-5; TRBD1 agrees at 8 bases. Material: blood, either unsorted or a sorted T cell fraction (not recorded which). The sequence was obtained from a male donor with ankylosing spondylitis. CDR3 loop: CASSPRQGILETQYF. CDR3 DNA: TGTGCCAGCAGCCCAAGACAGGGGATATTGGAGACCCAGTACTTC.